The entry below gives a single T cell receptor beta chain sequence along with its context. This entry belongs to a study of T cells in Graves' hyperthyroidism and ophthalmopathy. CDR3 length equals 13 residues. The germline V gene encodes CDR1 LNHDA and CDR2 SQIVND (reference sequence). The V end lost 5 bases, the J end lost 3 bases, and 11 bases lay between the germline ends. Amplification targeted TCR beta CDR3 regions from RNA transcripts. When the TCR CDR3 underwent first-round RT-PCR, the HTBI primer set was used. MiXCR, applied by TCRdb to the multiplex PCR reads, yields one record per CDR3 protein. The table lists about 510,000 distinct CDR3 sequences, about 14% of them singletons.

V is TRBV19 and J is TRBJ2-7; possibly TRBD2 for D (6 bases). This clonotype was sampled from a woman in her 40s with Graves' hyperthyroidism. Specimen: blood. The CDR3 loop reads CASSAGPFYEQYF. Here the CDR3 DNA reads TGTGCCAGTAGTGCGGGACCGTTCTACGAGCAGTACTTC.